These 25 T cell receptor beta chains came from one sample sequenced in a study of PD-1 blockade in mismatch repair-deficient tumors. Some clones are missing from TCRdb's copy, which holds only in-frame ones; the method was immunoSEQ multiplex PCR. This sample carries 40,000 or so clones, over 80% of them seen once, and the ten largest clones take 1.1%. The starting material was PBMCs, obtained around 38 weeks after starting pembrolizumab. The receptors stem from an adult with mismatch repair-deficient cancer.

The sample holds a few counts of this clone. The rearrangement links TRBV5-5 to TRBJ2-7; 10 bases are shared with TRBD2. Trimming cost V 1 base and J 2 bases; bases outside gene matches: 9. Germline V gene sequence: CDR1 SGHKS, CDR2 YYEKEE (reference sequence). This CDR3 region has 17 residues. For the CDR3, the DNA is TGTGCCAGCAGCTTGAGGCTAGCGGGAGCTTCCCCCTACGAGCAGTACTTC. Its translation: CASSLRLAGASPYEQYF.

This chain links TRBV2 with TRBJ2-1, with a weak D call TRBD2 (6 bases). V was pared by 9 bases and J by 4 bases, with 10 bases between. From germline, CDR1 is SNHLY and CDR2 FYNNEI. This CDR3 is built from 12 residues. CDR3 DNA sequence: TGTGCCAGGGGGGGAGTTTACAATGAGCAGTTCTTC. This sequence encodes CARGGVYNEQFF.

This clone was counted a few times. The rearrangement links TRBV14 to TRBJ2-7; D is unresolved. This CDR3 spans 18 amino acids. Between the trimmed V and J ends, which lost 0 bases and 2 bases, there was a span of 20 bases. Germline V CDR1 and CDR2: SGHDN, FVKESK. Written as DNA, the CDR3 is TGTGCCAGCAGCCAAGACCCGACTCCTCGCCATCCCACCTACGAGCAGTACTTC. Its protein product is CASSQDPTPRHPTYEQYF.

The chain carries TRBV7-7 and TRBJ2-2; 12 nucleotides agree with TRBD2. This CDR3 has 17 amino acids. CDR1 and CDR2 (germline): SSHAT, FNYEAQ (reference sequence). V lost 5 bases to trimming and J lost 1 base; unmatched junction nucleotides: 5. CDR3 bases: TGTGCCAGCAGCCCCGCTAGCGGGAGGGGGAACACCGGGGAGCTGTTTTTT. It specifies CASSPASGRGNTGELFF.

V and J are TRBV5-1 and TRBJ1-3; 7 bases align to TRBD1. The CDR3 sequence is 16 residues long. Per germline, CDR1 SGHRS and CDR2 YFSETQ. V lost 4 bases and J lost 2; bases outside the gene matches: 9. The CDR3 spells CASSRLGQAPGNTIYF. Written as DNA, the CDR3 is TGCGCCAGCAGCCGGTTAGGACAGGCCCCTGGAAACACCATATATTTT.

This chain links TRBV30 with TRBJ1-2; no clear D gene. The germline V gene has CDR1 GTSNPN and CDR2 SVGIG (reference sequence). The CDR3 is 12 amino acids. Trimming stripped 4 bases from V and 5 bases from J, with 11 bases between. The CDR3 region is CAWTDSGYGYTF. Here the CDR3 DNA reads TGTGCCTGGACTGATTCGGGGTATGGCTACACCTTC. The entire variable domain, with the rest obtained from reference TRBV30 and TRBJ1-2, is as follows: SQTIHQWPATLVQPVGSPLSLECTVEGTSNPNLYWYRQAAGRGLQLLFYSVGIGQISSEVPQNLSASRPQDRQFILSSKKLLLSDSGFYLCAWTDSGYGYTFGSGTRLTVV.

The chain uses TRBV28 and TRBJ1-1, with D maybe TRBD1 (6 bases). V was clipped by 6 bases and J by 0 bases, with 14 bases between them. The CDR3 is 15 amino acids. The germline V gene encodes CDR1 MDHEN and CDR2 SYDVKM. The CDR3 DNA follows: TGTGCCAGCAGAAACCCGGACAGAGTGAACACTGAAGCTTTCTTT. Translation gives CASRNPDRVNTEAFF.

The CDR3 nucleotides read TGTGCCAGCAGCTTTAGGCAGGGGGATGGCTACACCTTC. Encoded protein: CASSFRQGDGYTF. The chain has TRBV7-8 and TRBJ1-2; TRBD1 matches at 7 bases. The CDR3 loop spans 13 amino acids. V shed 3 bases, J shed 6 bases, and the junction held 4 bases outside the gene matches. The germline V gene has CDR1 SGHVS and CDR2 FQNEAQ. Supplemented by reference TRBV7-8 and TRBJ1-2, the full variable domain reads GAGVSQSPRYKVAKRGQDVALRCDPISGHVSLFWYQQALGQGPEFLTYFQNEAQLDKSGLPSDRFFAERPEGSVSTLKIQRTQQEDSAVYLCASSFRQGDGYTFGSGTRLTVV.

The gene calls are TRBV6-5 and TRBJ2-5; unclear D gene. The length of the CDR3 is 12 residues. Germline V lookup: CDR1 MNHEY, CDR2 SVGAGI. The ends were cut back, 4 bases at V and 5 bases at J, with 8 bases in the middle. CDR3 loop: CASSFLGETQYF. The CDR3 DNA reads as TGTGCCAGCAGTTTCCTCGGGGAGACCCAGTACTTC.

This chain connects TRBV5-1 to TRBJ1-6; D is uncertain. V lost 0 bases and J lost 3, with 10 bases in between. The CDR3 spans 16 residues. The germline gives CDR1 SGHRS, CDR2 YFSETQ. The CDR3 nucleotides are TGCGCCAGCAGCTTGGGCGCACTGAACTATAATTCACCCCTCCACTTT. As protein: CASSLGALNYNSPLHF. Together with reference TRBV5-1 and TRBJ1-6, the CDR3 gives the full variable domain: KAGVTQTPRYLIKTRGQQVTLSCSPISGHRSVSWYQQTPGQGLQFLFEYFSETQRNKGNFPGRFSGRQFSNSRSEMNVSTLELGDSALYLCASSLGALNYNSPLHFGNGTRLTVT.

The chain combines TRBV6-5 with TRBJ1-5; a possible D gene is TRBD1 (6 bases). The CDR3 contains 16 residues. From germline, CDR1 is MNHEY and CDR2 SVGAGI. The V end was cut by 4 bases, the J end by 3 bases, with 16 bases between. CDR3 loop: CASSSSAGAPNQPQHF. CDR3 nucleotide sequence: TGTGCCAGCAGTTCCTCCGCGGGGGCACCCAATCAGCCCCAGCATTTT.

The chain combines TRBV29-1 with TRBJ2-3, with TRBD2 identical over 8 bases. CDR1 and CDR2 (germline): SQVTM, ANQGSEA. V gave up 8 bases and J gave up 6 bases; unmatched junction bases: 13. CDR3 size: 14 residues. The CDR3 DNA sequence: TGCAGCCTAGCGCCAGCGGGAGAGTGGGATACGCAGTATTTT. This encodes CSLAPAGEWDTQYF.

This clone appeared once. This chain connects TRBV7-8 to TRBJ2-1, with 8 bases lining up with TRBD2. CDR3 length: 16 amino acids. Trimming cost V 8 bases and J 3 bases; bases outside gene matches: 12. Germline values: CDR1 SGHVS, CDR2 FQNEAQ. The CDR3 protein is CASLNDRSGSYNEQFF. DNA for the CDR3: TGTGCCAGCCTTAACGACCGCAGCGGGAGCTACAATGAGCAGTTCTTC.

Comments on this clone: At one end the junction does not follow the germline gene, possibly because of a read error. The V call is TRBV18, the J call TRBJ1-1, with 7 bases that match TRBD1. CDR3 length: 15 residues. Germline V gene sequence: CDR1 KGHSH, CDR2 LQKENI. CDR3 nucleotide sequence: TGTGCCAGCTCATCGCCAGGGACAGCTAAAACTGGAGCTTTCTTT. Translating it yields CASSSPGTAKTGAFF.

DNA of the CDR3: TGTGCCAGCTCACCCCCGGGACAGGGGGGTGAAAAACTGTTTTTT. Its protein product is CASSPPGQGGEKLFF. This chain connects TRBV18 to TRBJ1-4, with 11 bases fitting TRBD1. Germline trimming cut 3 bases from V and 7 bases from J; bases unmatched to any gene: 4. This CDR3 is 15 amino acids long. Germline CDR1 is KGHSH and CDR2 is LQKENI. The full variable domain, completed using reference TRBV18 and TRBJ1-4, is NAGVMQNPRHLVRRRGQEARLRCSPMKGHSHVYWYRQLPEEGLKFMVYLQKENIIDESGMPKERFSAEFPKEGPSILRIQQVVRGDSAAYFCASSPPGQGGEKLFFGSGTQLSVL.

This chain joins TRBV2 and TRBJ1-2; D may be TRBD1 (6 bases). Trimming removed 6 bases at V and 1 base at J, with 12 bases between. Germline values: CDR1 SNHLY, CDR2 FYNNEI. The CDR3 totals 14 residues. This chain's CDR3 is CASSQDSINYGYTF. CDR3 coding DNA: TGTGCCAGCAGCCAGGACAGTATTAACTATGGCTACACCTTC.

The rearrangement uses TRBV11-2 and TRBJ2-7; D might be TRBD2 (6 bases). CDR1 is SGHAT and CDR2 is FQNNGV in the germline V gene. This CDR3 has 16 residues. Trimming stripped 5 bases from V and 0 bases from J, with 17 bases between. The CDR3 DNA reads TGTGCCAGCAGCCCAACCGGCGGGAAAAGCTCCTACGAGCAGTACTTC. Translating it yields CASSPTGGKSSYEQYF. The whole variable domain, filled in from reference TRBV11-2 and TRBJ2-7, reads EAGVAQSPRYKIIEKRQSVAFWCNPISGHATLYWYQQILGQGPKLLIQFQNNGVVDDSQLPKDRFSAERLKGVDSTLKIQPAKLEDSAVYLCASSPTGGKSSYEQYFGPGTRLTVT.

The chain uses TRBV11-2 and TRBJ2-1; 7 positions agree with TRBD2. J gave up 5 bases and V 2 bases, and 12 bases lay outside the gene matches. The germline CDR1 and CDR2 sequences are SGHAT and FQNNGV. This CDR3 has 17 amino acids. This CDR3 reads CASSLYTLSGGNNEQFF. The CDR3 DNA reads TGTGCCAGCAGCTTATATACCCTCTCGGGAGGAAACAATGAGCAGTTCTTC.

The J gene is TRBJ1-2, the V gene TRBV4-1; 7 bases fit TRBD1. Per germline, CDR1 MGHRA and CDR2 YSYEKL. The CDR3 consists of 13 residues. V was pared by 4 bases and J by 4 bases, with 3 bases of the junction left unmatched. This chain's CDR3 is CASSRDSPYGYTF. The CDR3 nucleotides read TGCGCCAGCAGCCGGGACAGCCCCTATGGCTACACCTTC.

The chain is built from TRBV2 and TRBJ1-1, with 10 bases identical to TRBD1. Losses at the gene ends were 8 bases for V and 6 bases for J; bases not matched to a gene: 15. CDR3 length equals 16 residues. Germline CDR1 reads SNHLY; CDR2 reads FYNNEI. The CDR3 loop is CASPGQGSPSAAEAFF. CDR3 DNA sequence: TGTGCCAGCCCGGGACAGGGGTCTCCTTCGGCCGCTGAAGCTTTCTTT.

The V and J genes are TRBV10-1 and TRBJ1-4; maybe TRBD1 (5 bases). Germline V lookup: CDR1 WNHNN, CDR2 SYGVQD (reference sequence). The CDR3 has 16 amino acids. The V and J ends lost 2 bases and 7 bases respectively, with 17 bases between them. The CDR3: CASSENRGLGREKLFF. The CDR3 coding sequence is TGCGCCAGCAGTGAGAATAGGGGATTGGGGCGTGAAAAACTGTTTTTT.

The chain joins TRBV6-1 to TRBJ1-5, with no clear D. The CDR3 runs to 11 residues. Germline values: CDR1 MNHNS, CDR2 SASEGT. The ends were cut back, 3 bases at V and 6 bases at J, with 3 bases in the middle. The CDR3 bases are TGTGCCAGCAGTGACGTTCAGCCCCAGCATTTT. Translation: CASSDVQPQHF.

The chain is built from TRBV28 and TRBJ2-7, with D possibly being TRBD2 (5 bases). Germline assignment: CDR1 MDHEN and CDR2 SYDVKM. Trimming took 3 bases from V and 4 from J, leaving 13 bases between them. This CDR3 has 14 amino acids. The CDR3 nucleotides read TGTGCCAGCAGTTTGAGAGGGAGAGATTACGAGCAGTACTTC. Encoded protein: CASSLRGRDYEQYF.

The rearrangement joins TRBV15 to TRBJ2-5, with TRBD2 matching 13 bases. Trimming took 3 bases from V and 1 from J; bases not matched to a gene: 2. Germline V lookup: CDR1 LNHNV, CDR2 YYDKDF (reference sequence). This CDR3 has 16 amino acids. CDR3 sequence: CATSSTSGRAQETQYF. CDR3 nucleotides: TGTGCCACCAGCAGTACTAGCGGGAGGGCCCAAGAGACCCAGTACTTC.

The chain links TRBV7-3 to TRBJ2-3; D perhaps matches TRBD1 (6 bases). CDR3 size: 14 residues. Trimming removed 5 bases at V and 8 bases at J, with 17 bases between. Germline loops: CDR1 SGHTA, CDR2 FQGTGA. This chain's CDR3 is CASSPQSAQGTQYF. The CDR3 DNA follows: TGTGCCAGCAGCCCACAATCCGCACAGGGTACGCAGTATTTT.